This T cell receptor (beta chain) is drawn from a study of identical twins. The ends were cut back, 4 bases at V and 4 bases at J, with 16 bases in the middle. CDR1 is SGHRS and CDR2 is YFSETQ in the germline V gene. This CDR3 contains 15 residues. The study's findings and limits: Researchers reported excess low generation probability among twin-shared out-of-frame alpha sequences. Researchers caution that invariant MAIT and iNKT cells could partly confound zero-insertion analyses. The study drew conclusions from cross-sectional statistical analysis, not from following the same donors. The models gave estimates that fell short of the out-of-frame TCR alpha sharing seen in monozygotic twins.

TCRdb ran MiXCR on the 5' RACE reads and lists one entry per CDR3 protein. The sample has about 550,000 distinct CDR3 sequences, about a fifth seen once. As for this clonotype: Its antigen remains unknown.

These data were likewise used in another study, on yellow fever vaccine responses in identical twins.

This chain links TRBV5-1 with TRBJ2-3; D not resolved. What was sequenced was CD4+ T cells sorted from blood. The sequence derives from a woman under 30 in good health. CDR3 nucleotide sequence: TGCGCCAGCAGCCCCGGACCCCCGGGCTCAGATACGCAGTATTTT. Translation: CASSPGPPGSDTQYF.